These 21 T cell receptor beta chains originate from one sample sequenced in a study of regulatory T cells in long-lasting Graves disease (dated by TCRdb to the early 2020s). This sample's time point label indicates: persistent/refractory GD, antithyroid drugs over 5 years with positive TRAb. For both TCR sequencing and RNA sequencing, RNA was extracted from PBMCs using TRIzol. The library was prepared using multiplex PCR. TCRdb names Illumina HiSeq 4000 as the instrument used. To build TCR beta libraries, CDR3 regions were amplified by Arm-PCR using iRepertoire HTBI primers. The raw public reads went through TCRdb reprocessing: fastp at Q25, MiXCR clone calling, in-frame beta chains kept. Rows merge per CDR3 protein into single entries with the most common DNA and genes. In this sample the table shows hundreds of thousands of distinct CDR3 sequences, about 19% of which occur a single time. The ten largest clones add up to around 30% of the sample.

The specimen was peripheral blood mononuclear cells (PBMCs), collected when the disease was refractory, from a patient treated with antithyroid drugs. The receptors originated from a female donor with Graves disease.

This clonotype was counted at least ten times. The V gene is TRBV27, the J gene TRBJ2-5, with 7 bases identical to TRBD1. Per germline, CDR1 MNHEY and CDR2 SMNVEV (reference sequence). CDR3 length equals 13 residues. V was pared by 3 bases and J by 5 bases, with 3 bases of the junction left unmatched. CDR3 region: CASSFLQGETQYF. The CDR3 coding sequence is TGTGCCAGCAGTTTTTTACAGGGGGAGACCCAGTACTTC.

Notes on this clonotype: This could be a read error, since a much larger clone is one nucleotide away. The chain has TRBV6-2 or TRBV6-3 and TRBJ1-2, with 12 bases lining up with TRBD1. With 8 bases clipped from V and 8 bases from J, the junction kept 6 bases outside the gene matches. Germline V gives CDR1 MNHEY, CDR2 SVGEGT. CDR3 size: 13 residues. CDR3 protein: CASGWDRGQGYTF. CDR3 nucleotides: TGTGCCAGCGGCTGGGACAGGGGGCAAGGCTACACCTTC.

This clonotype came up a few times. The gene calls are TRBV3-1 and TRBJ2-7; the D is unclear. The CDR3 has 12 amino acids. Germline CDR1 LGHDT, CDR2 YNNKEL (reference sequence). V shed 2 bases and J shed 3 bases, with 5 bases lying between them. In DNA form, the CDR3 reads TGTGCCAGCAGCCAAATCGGCTACGAGCAGTACTTC. Amino acid sequence: CASSQIGYEQYF.

This clonotype was detected many times. The chain joins TRBV7-2 to TRBJ1-1; 7 nucleotides agree with TRBD1. Germline V gene data show CDR1 as SGHTA and CDR2 as FQGNSA. With 4 bases clipped from V and 1 base from J, the junction kept 9 bases outside the gene matches. The CDR3 spans 16 residues. The CDR3 DNA reads as TGTGCCAGCAGCTACCCGTTGACAGGGTCGAACACTGAAGCTTTCTTT. It is translated as CASSYPLTGSNTEAFF.

To note about this clonotype: A read error may produce the germline difference seen at one junction end. The genes are TRBV14 and TRBJ1-1; 8 bases agree with TRBD1. The CDR3 length is 14 residues. The germline gives CDR1 SGHDN, CDR2 FVKESK. The CDR3 DNA reads TGTGTCAGCAGTCAGGGGGCGCGTCTCACTGAAGCTTTCTTT. Translating gives CVSSQGARLTEAFF.

The V call is TRBV4-1, the J call TRBJ1-5; 7 bases align to TRBD1. V lost 6 bases to trimming and J lost 2 bases; unmatched junction nucleotides: 13. Germline V gives CDR1 MGHRA, CDR2 YSYEKL. The CDR3 has 17 amino acids. CDR3 bases: TGCGCCAGCAGGGGGATGACAGGGAAGAGAGGCAATCAGCCCCAGCATTTT. This sequence encodes CASRGMTGKRGNQPQHF.

This clonotype appeared many times. The rearrangement uses TRBV29-1 and TRBJ1-1; D gene ambiguous. The CDR3 spans 14 residues. The germline gives CDR1 SQVTM, CDR2 ANQGSEA. Trimming took off 6 bases at V and 0 bases at J, with 14 bases between the two ends. The CDR3 region has the DNA TGCAGCGTAGTGACCCTCACCATGAACACTGAAGCTTTCTTT. Amino acid sequence: CSVVTLTMNTEAFF.

This clonotype was counted a few times. This chain's CDR3 is CASSLFSGVSFQPQHF. The CDR3 nucleotides read TGTGCCAGCAGCTTGTTTTCAGGGGTGAGTTTTCAGCCCCAGCATTTT. The J gene is TRBJ1-5, the V gene TRBV5-8, with D possibly TRBD1 on 6 matching bases. Trimming left V 1 base short and J 6 bases short, with 17 bases between. The germline V gene has CDR1 SGHTS and CDR2 YDEGEE. CDR3 length equals 16 residues.

In regard to this clonotype: A much larger clone sits a single nucleotide away, making a read error possible. This rearrangement joins TRBV12-3 or TRBV12-4 to TRBJ1-6; TRBD1 matches 8 bases. With 5 bases clipped from V and 9 bases from J, the junction kept 15 bases outside the gene matches. This CDR3 has 17 residues. This chain's CDR3 is CASSPRNRGSFGSPLHF. As DNA, the CDR3 is TGTGCCAGCAGTCCCCGGAACAGGGGGTCTTTCGGTTCACCCCTCCACTTT.

This clonotype was detected a few times. The genes are TRBV24-1 and TRBJ2-1; D is unclear. The CDR3 extends over 14 amino acids. Germline assignment: CDR1 KGHDR and CDR2 SFDVKD. The V and J ends lost 5 bases and 1 base respectively, with 8 bases between them. The CDR3 nucleotides are TGTGCCACCAGTGGTTACGGTTCCTACAATGAGCAGTTCTTC. Its protein is CATSGYGSYNEQFF.

The chain has TRBV7-6 and TRBJ1-2; tentative D call: TRBD1 (5 bases). This CDR3 has 15 amino acids. CDR1 is SGHVS and CDR2 is FNYEAQ in the germline V gene. V lost 2 bases to trimming and J lost 7 bases, with 17 bases between them. DNA for the CDR3: TGTGCCAGCAGCTTATGGGGCAAACGCTATCGTGGCTACACCTTC. It translates to CASSLWGKRYRGYTF.

Points on this clonotype: Possible read error: a much larger clone is one base away. The chain is built from TRBV3-1 and TRBJ1-1; perhaps TRBD1 as D (5 bases). Germline V gene lookup returns CDR1 LGHDT and CDR2 YNNKEL (reference sequence). The length of the CDR3 is 13 residues. Written as DNA, the CDR3 is TGTGCCAACAGCACATGGGGCGGCACTGAAGCTTTCTTT. This gives the protein CANSTWGGTEAFF.

This chain uses TRBV27 with TRBJ2-1, with 10 bases fitting TRBD2. In germline, CDR1 is MNHEY, CDR2 SMNVEV (reference sequence). The CDR3 has 15 amino acids. V gave up 6 bases and J gave up 5 bases; unmatched junction bases: 7. The CDR3 protein is CASSLTSGQHNEQFF. CDR3 nucleotides: TGTGCCAGCAGCCTGACTAGCGGGCAGCACAATGAGCAGTTCTTC.

This clonotype was seen many times. This chain links TRBV5-1 with TRBJ1-4; 8 nucleotides line up with TRBD1. The CDR3 runs 14 residues. Germline-derived CDR1 and CDR2 are SGHRS and YFSETQ. V trimming: 7 bases; J trimming: 2 bases; junction bases outside the gene matches: 4. The CDR3 sequence: CASGYRGTNEKLFF. The CDR3 nucleotides are TGCGCCAGCGGCTACAGGGGGACTAATGAAAAACTGTTTTTT.

The gene calls are TRBV12-3 or TRBV12-4 and TRBJ2-5, with D tentatively TRBD1 or TRBD2 (5 bases each). The CDR3 sequence is 14 residues long. The germline V and J ends were trimmed by 5 bases and 2 bases, with 12 bases remaining between them. The CDR3 DNA is TGTGCCAGCAGTGGGACCGTCCTTCAAGAGACCCAGTACTTC. This codes for CASSGTVLQETQYF.

The chain joins TRBV9 to TRBJ2-7; D is undetermined. Germline-derived CDR1 and CDR2 are SGDLS and YYNGEE. Trimming removed 4 bases from V and 2 bases from J, with 16 bases in between. CDR3 length equals 15 residues. CDR3 DNA sequence: TGTGCCAGCAGCCCGAGACCAGCAGATGCCTACGAGCAGTACTTC. Amino acids: CASSPRPADAYEQYF.

This clonotype appeared many times. V gene TRBV7-2 combines with J gene TRBJ2-7; D perhaps matches TRBD1 (6 bases). The V end lost 1 base, the J end lost 6 bases, and 22 bases lay between the germline ends. The CDR3 spans 17 residues. The germline V gene encodes CDR1 SGHTA and CDR2 FQGNSA. CDR3 in amino acids: CASSLVAPWGRVGEQYF. The CDR3 nucleotides read TGTGCCAGCAGCTTAGTGGCCCCTTGGGGGCGGGTCGGCGAGCAGTACTTC.

This clonotype was picked up many times. The chain has TRBV7-2 and TRBJ1-5; D unresolved. Germline CDR1 reads SGHTA; CDR2 reads FQGNSA. The CDR3 runs to 14 residues. Trimming pared 1 base from V and 0 bases from J, leaving 4 bases between. The CDR3 protein is CASSLGPSNQPQHF. The CDR3 DNA is TGTGCCAGCAGCTTAGGTCCTAGCAATCAGCCCCAGCATTTT.

This clonotype was observed a few times. J is TRBJ2-2 and V is TRBV5-1; the D gene is possibly TRBD1 (6 bases). Germline V CDR1 and CDR2: SGHRS, YFSETQ. The V end was cut by 6 bases, the J end by 0 bases, with 9 bases between. The CDR3 is 14 amino acids. The CDR3 DNA reads TGCGCCAGCACGGACAGCCCGAACACCGGGGAGCTGTTTTTT. The encoded protein is CASTDSPNTGELFF.

There are many counts of this clonotype. This chain links TRBV6-1 with TRBJ2-5, with D perhaps matching TRBD1 (7 bases). Germline lookup yields CDR1 MNHNS and CDR2 SASEGT. V was shortened by 4 bases and J by 3 bases, with 18 bases between the two germline ends. The CDR3 length is 16 residues. This CDR3 reads CASSAAKAGGKETQYF. CDR3 sequence (DNA): TGTGCCAGCAGTGCCGCCAAGGCAGGGGGGAAAGAGACCCAGTACTTC.

This clonotype was seen a handful of times. Since a much larger clone is just one base distant, this may be a read error. The genes are TRBV20-1 and TRBJ2-5; unclear D gene. This CDR3 is 12 amino acids long. Per the germline V gene, CDR1 is DFQATT and CDR2 is SNEGSKA (reference sequence). CDR3 region: CSAKRTGETQCF. The CDR3 DNA is TGCAGTGCTAAGAGGACCGGAGAGACCCAGTGCTTC.